This T cell receptor beta chain was retrieved from a study of blood T cell repertoires in COVID-19. For the study at large: T cells, B-cell-depleted T cells, or PBMCs supplied cDNA or gDNA.

This clone was counted between two and nine times. The CDR3 length is 11 residues. Germline V lookup: CDR1 SGHAT, CDR2 FQNNGV. Trimming removed 0 bases from V and 11 bases from J, with 7 bases in between. As handled by the study authors: Reference gene primer amplification gave nucleated cell count estimates. The table came from immunoSEQ multiplex PCR; TCRdb's copy has only in-frame clones and leaves some out. That table furnishes V, J and clone size, whereas the DNA furnished D and trimming. Among under 200,000 clones listed, approximately 87% were seen once. This TCR was sampled from a middle-aged man with active or convalescent COVID-19. Sequencing was done on a sample of peripheral blood. The genes are TRBV11-2 and TRBJ1-1; no firm D call. The CDR3 sequence is CASSLDSKAFF. CDR3 nucleotides: TGTGCCAGCAGCTTAGACAGTAAGGCTTTCTTT.